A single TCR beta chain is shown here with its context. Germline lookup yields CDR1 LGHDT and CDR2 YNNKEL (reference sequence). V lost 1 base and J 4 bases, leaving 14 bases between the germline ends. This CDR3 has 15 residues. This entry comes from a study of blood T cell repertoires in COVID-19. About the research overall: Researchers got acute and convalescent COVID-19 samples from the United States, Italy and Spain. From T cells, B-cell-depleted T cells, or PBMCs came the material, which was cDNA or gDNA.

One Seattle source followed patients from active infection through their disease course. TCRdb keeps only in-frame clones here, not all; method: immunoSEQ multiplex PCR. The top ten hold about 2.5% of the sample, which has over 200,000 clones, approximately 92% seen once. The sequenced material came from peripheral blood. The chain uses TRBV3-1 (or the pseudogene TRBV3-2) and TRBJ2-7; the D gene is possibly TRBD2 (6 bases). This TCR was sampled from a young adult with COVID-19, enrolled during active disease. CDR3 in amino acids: CASSQVPGVNYEQYF. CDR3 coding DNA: TGTGCCAGCAGCCAAGTCCCGGGAGTCAATTACGAGCAGTACTTC.